The 23 T cell receptor beta chains below come from one sample, sequenced in a study of shared clonotypes between healthy human individuals. Repertoires were generated with immunoSEQ multiplex PCR, while TCRdb's copy carries only in-frame clones and drops some. The sample has hundreds of thousands of clones; 72% are singletons. Source material: memory CD4+ T cells sorted from blood. Described subset: CD45RA-negative fraction. These receptors came from a woman in her twenties or thirties in good health.

This sequence joins TRBV6-5 and TRBJ1-3; the D is unclear. CDR3 size: 13 residues. The germline gives CDR1 MNHEY, CDR2 SVGAGI. V was trimmed by 3 bases and J by 4 bases, leaving 7 bases between them. This chain's CDR3 is CASSYSNGNTIYF. The CDR3 region has the DNA TGTGCCAGCAGTTATTCCAACGGAAACACCATATATTTT.

This clone was picked up a small number of times. The genes are TRBV9 and TRBJ2-5, with D uncertain. Looked up from germline, CDR1 is SGDLS and CDR2 is YYNGEE. CDR3 size: 13 residues. The germline V and J ends were trimmed by 1 base and 5 bases, with 9 bases remaining between them. CDR3 bases: TGTGCCAGCAGCGTAACTGGGTTCGAGACCCAGTACTTC. Protein sequence: CASSVTGFETQYF.

The V call is TRBV11-2, the J call TRBJ2-3; D is perhaps TRBD2 (5 bases). Germline V gives CDR1 SGHAT, CDR2 FQNNGV. V was trimmed by 2 bases and J by 0 bases, leaving 9 bases between them. CDR3 length equals 15 residues. CDR3 sequence reads: CASSLIAQSTDTQYF. CDR3 nucleotides: TGTGCCAGCAGCTTAATAGCGCAAAGCACAGATACGCAGTATTTT.

This CDR3 is CASSLGGEAEQFF. CDR3 nucleotides: TGTGCCAGCAGCTTGGGGGGAGAGGCTGAGCAGTTCTTC. The chain recombines TRBV7-7 with TRBJ2-1, with D perhaps matching TRBD2 (6 bases). This CDR3 is built from 13 residues. V was clipped by 3 bases and J by 9 bases, with 12 bases between them. Germline CDR1 SSHAT, CDR2 FNYEAQ (reference sequence).

The gene calls are TRBV5-1 and TRBJ2-2, with unresolved D. This CDR3 comprises 11 residues. Germline values: CDR1 SGHRS, CDR2 YFSETQ. Trimming removed 7 bases from V and 6 bases from J, with 7 bases in between. CDR3 in amino acids: CASAFAGELFF. The DNA for the CDR3 is TGCGCCAGCGCCTTCGCCGGGGAGCTGTTTTTT.

The rearrangement joins TRBV4-1 to TRBJ2-6; D is ambiguous. The germline V and J ends were trimmed by 4 bases and 0 bases, with 7 bases remaining between them. This CDR3 comprises 15 residues. Looked up from germline, CDR1 is MGHRA and CDR2 is YSYEKL. The CDR3: CASSLLSSGANVLTF. In nucleotides, the CDR3 is TGCGCCAGCAGCCTCCTGAGCTCTGGGGCCAACGTCCTGACTTTC.

This clone occurred a few times. The chain links TRBV7-8 to TRBJ1-4, with D possibly TRBD1 on 6 matching bases. Trimming took off 4 bases at V and 1 base at J, with 19 bases between the two ends. The CDR3 totals 18 residues. Germline CDR1 and CDR2: SGHVS and FQNEAQ. The CDR3 reads CASSSETGYYRTNEKLFF. For the CDR3, the DNA is TGTGCCAGCAGCTCAGAGACAGGCTATTACCGAACTAATGAAAAACTGTTTTTT.

On this clone itself: This specimen includes other DNA sequences encoding the same CDR3. The V call is TRBV27, the J call TRBJ2-1; D is perhaps TRBD1 or TRBD2 (6 bases each). Germline CDR1 and CDR2: MNHEY and SMNVEV (reference sequence). V was cut by 5 bases and J by 0 bases, with 11 bases left in between. The CDR3 runs 15 residues. The CDR3 bases are TGTGCCAGCAGTCCACAGGGAGGCTCCTACAATGAGCAGTTCTTC. It yields the protein CASSPQGGSYNEQFF.

The V gene is TRBV6-1, the J gene TRBJ1-3; no firm D call. Germline V lookup: CDR1 MNHNS, CDR2 SASEGT. The CDR3 sequence is 15 residues long. Between the trimmed V and J ends, which lost 2 bases and 3 bases, there was a span of 11 bases. The CDR3 loop is CASSELGSDGNTIYF. The CDR3 nucleotides read TGTGCCAGCAGTGAATTGGGCAGCGATGGAAACACCATATATTTT.

In this sample, this clone turned up a few times. This chain links TRBV2 with TRBJ2-7, with 8 bases matching TRBD1. Losses at the gene ends were 2 bases for V and 5 bases for J; bases not matched to a gene: 8. Germline V lookup: CDR1 SNHLY, CDR2 FYNNEI. The CDR3 extends over 15 amino acids. The CDR3 nucleotides are TGTGCCAGCAGTGAAATTGAGACAGGGGCCCACGAGCAGTACTTC. Protein sequence: CASSEIETGAHEQYF.

This clone was observed many times. This chain joins TRBV7-2 and TRBJ2-7; no definite D call. The length of the CDR3 is 15 residues. Germline values: CDR1 SGHTA, CDR2 FQGNSA. Trimming cost V 2 bases and J 3 bases, with 14 bases left between them. CDR3 sequence: CASSLNNIGSYEQYF. The CDR3 DNA reads as TGTGCCAGCAGCTTAAACAACATTGGCAGCTACGAGCAGTACTTC.

This chain connects TRBV18 to TRBJ2-3; possible D gene TRBD2, 5 bases. Trimming pared 6 bases from V and 0 bases from J, leaving 13 bases between. The CDR3 contains 15 residues. Germline CDR1 KGHSH, CDR2 LQKENI. The CDR3 sequence: CASSSDYLSTDTQYF. The CDR3 nucleotides are TGTGCCAGCTCCTCCGACTATCTCAGCACAGATACGCAGTATTTT.

This clone was counted a few times. V and J are TRBV5-1 and TRBJ1-2, with 12 bases aligning to TRBD1. Trimming took 5 bases from V and 9 from J; bases not matched to a gene: 8. This CDR3 is 14 amino acids long. Germline CDR1 and CDR2: SGHRS and YFSETQ. The CDR3 region is CASRGTGGPRSYTF. The CDR3 nucleotides read TGCGCCAGCAGAGGGACAGGGGGCCCGCGTAGCTACACCTTC.

This clone was observed once. The rearrangement uses TRBV19 and TRBJ1-3; tentatively, D is TRBD1 (6 bases). The V gene lost 6 bases and the J gene lost 2 bases, with 11 bases spanning the gap. The length of the CDR3 is 14 residues. Germline V lookup: CDR1 LNHDA, CDR2 SQIVND (reference sequence). The CDR3: CASSSGETGNTIYF. The CDR3 coding sequence is TGTGCCAGTAGCTCAGGGGAAACTGGAAACACCATATATTTT.

This clone appeared many times. The chain joins TRBV20-1 to TRBJ2-7; tentatively, D is TRBD2 (5 bases). This CDR3 has 11 amino acids. V gave up 5 bases and J gave up 3 bases, with 8 bases separating them. CDR1 DFQATT and CDR2 SNEGSKA come from the germline V gene (reference sequence). CDR3 DNA sequence: TGCAGTGCTCAGGACTTCTACGAGCAGTACTTC. Translated: CSAQDFYEQYF.

The rearrangement uses TRBV11-2 and TRBJ2-3; 13 bases map to TRBD2. Germline V gene lookup returns CDR1 SGHAT and CDR2 FQNNGV. V trimming: 4 bases; J trimming: 0 bases; junction bases outside the gene matches: 4. CDR3 length: 17 amino acids. CDR3 bases: TGTGCCAGCAGCTCGGGACTAGCGGGACTTAGCACAGATACGCAGTATTTT. It encodes CASSSGLAGLSTDTQYF.

This clone has only one observation. V usage is TRBV18 and J usage is TRBJ1-4; D perhaps matches TRBD1 (5 bases). Trimming pared 1 base from V and 0 bases from J, leaving 12 bases between. CDR1 KGHSH and CDR2 LQKENI come from the germline V gene. This CDR3 has 17 amino acids. The CDR3 loop is CASSPLGRGTTNEKLFF. The CDR3 nucleotides read TGTGCCAGCTCACCACTCGGGCGGGGGACAACTAATGAAAAACTGTTTTTT.

This sequence joins TRBV5-1 and TRBJ2-4; the match to TRBD2 covers 8 bases. The V gene's germline CDR1 is SGHRS and CDR2 YFSETQ. This CDR3 region has 15 residues. V lost 7 bases, J lost 7 bases, and 13 bases stayed unmatched. The CDR3 sequence is CASQGYAGGGNIQYF. CDR3 sequence (DNA): TGCGCCAGCCAGGGTTACGCGGGAGGTGGGAACATTCAGTACTTC. Based on the CDR3 plus reference TRBV5-1 and TRBJ2-4, the full variable domain is KAGVTQTPRYLIKTRGQQVTLSCSPISGHRSVSWYQQTPGQGLQFLFEYFSETQRNKGNFPGRFSGRQFSNSRSEMNVSTLELGDSALYLCASQGYAGGGNIQYFGAGTRLSVL.

The rearrangement joins TRBV2 to TRBJ1-5; 7 nucleotides agree with TRBD1. Germline CDR1 and CDR2: SNHLY and FYNNEI. The CDR3 sequence is 14 residues long. Unmatched junction bases numbered 2, after V lost 2 bases and J lost 4 bases. CDR3 bases: TGTGCCAGCAGTGAACAGGGGGTAAATCAGCCCCAGCATTTT. Translating gives CASSEQGVNQPQHF.

This chain links TRBV5-1 with TRBJ2-2, with 9 bases that match TRBD1. J gave up 7 bases and V 4 bases, and 8 bases lay outside the gene matches. Germline CDR1 and CDR2: SGHRS and YFSETQ. The length of the CDR3 is 15 residues. As DNA, the CDR3 is TGCGCCAGCAGCATCGGGACAGGGTACAACGGGGAGCTGTTTTTT. Its protein product is CASSIGTGYNGELFF.

The genes are TRBV7-2 and TRBJ2-3; tentative D call: TRBD2 (5 bases). Germline V gives CDR1 SGHTA, CDR2 FQGNSA. This CDR3 is 14 amino acids long. V lost 5 bases and J 3 bases, leaving 12 bases between the germline ends. This CDR3 reads CASSVELETDTQYF. CDR3 nucleotide sequence: TGTGCCAGCAGCGTAGAACTAGAAACAGATACGCAGTATTTT.

This chain joins TRBV7-9 and TRBJ2-7; maybe TRBD1 (5 bases). This CDR3 spans 15 amino acids. Germline V gene data show CDR1 as SEHNR and CDR2 as FQNEAQ (reference sequence). V shed 4 bases and J shed 4 bases, with 17 bases lying between them. CDR3: CASSSRKTRGYEQYF. In nucleotides, the CDR3 is TGTGCCAGCAGCTCCAGGAAAACAAGGGGATACGAGCAGTACTTC.

The chain uses TRBV30 and TRBJ2-1; tentative D call: TRBD1 (5 bases). The CDR3 totals 14 residues. The V end was cut by 4 bases, the J end by 0 bases, with 10 bases between. Germline CDR1 GTSNPN, CDR2 SVGIG (reference sequence). The CDR3 coding sequence is TGTGCCTGGACCCGGACAAGCTCCTACAATGAGCAGTTCTTC. Translated: CAWTRTSSYNEQFF. Looking up the rest from reference TRBV30 and TRBJ2-1 gives the full variable domain: SQTIHQWPATLVQPVGSPLSLECTVEGTSNPNLYWYRQAAGRGLQLLFYSVGIGQISSEVPQNLSASRPQDRQFILSSKKLLLSDSGFYLCAWTRTSSYNEQFFGPGTRLTVL.